A single sample gave rise to the 27 T cell receptor beta chains below, sequenced in a study of breast tumors, draining lymph nodes, adjacent tissues. One entry per CDR3 protein results from TCRdb running MiXCR on the multiplex PCR reads. This sample has tens of thousands of distinct CDR3 sequences, with around 45% found just once. The sequenced material came from breast tumor tissue. Receptors were obtained from a female donor with breast cancer. Some clones in this sample may be carry-over from other donors' samples.

The genes are TRBV19 and TRBJ2-6; 9 positions agree with TRBD2. V lost 7 bases, J lost 9 bases, and 4 bases stayed unmatched. This CDR3 is built from 13 residues. The V gene's germline CDR1 is LNHDA and CDR2 SQIVND (reference sequence). Written as DNA, the CDR3 is TGTGCCAGTAAACTAGCGGGTATCAACGTCCTGACTTTC. Its translation is CASKLAGINVLTF.

Turning to this clonotype: This may arise from a read error, as a much more abundant clone is one base away. Because the CDR3 is missing its conserved closing phenylalanine or tryptophan, this is likely a read error. The DNA is omitted, as the CDR3 cannot be located on it reliably, and the CDR3 follows TCRdb's listing. The rearrangement uses TRBV7-9 and TRBJ1-2; whether TRBD1, the table's D call, matches the DNA was not checked. CDR1 is SEHNR and CDR2 is FQNEAQ in the germline V gene (reference sequence). The CDR3 numbers 15 amino acids, ends counted. This CDR3 reads CASSPTGTGGQGYPS.

This clonotype was seen more than once but under ten times. This may come from a read error, since a much larger clone is one base off. This rearrangement joins TRBV11-1 to TRBJ2-7, with TRBD1 identical over 7 bases. Germline V gives CDR1 SGHAT, CDR2 FQDESV (reference sequence). This CDR3 has 14 amino acids. After removal of 5 bases from V and 5 bases from J, the junction contained 9 bases not matched to a gene. The CDR3 DNA sequence: TGTGCCAGCAGCCATTCGACAGGGTCGAACGAGCAGTACTTC. Its protein product is CASSHSTGSNEQYF. The whole variable domain, remainder taken from reference TRBV11-1 and TRBJ2-7, is EAEVAQSPRYKITEKSQAVAFWCDPISGHATLYWYRQILGQGPELLVQFQDESVVDDSQLPKDRFSAERLKGVDSTLKIQPAELGDSAMYLCASSHSTGSNEQYFGPGTRLTVT.

This clonotype was seen at least ten times. The V call is TRBV12-3 or TRBV12-4, the J call TRBJ2-1, with D maybe TRBD1 (6 bases). Between the trimmed V and J ends, which lost 3 bases and 1 base, there was a span of 13 bases. This CDR3 spans 16 amino acids. CDR3 nucleotide sequence: TGTGCCAGCAGTTTTGGGGGCGTCAATTCCTACAATGAGCAGTTCTTC. Its translation is CASSFGGVNSYNEQFF.

This clonotype was recorded many times. The chain recombines TRBV6-2 or TRBV6-3 with TRBJ2-7; D is uncertain. Per germline, CDR1 MNHEY and CDR2 SVGEGT. V lost 2 bases and J 6 bases, leaving 8 bases between the germline ends. CDR3 length: 12 residues. The chain's CDR3 is CASSYPPVEQYF. DNA of the CDR3: TGTGCCAGCAGTTACCCCCCCGTCGAGCAGTACTTC.

V gene TRBV19 combines with J gene TRBJ1-3, with a tentative D call TRBD1 (5 bases). V was shortened by 4 bases and J by 4 bases, with 17 bases between the two germline ends. Germline CDR1 is LNHDA and CDR2 is SQIVND (reference sequence). There are 16 residues in the CDR3. The CDR3 nucleotides are TGTGCCAGTAGTACGCGACAGAGCCAAACGGGAAACACCATATATTTT. Translating it yields CASSTRQSQTGNTIYF.

This chain joins TRBV7-8 and TRBJ2-7, with D perhaps TRBD1 (6 bases). V lost 4 bases to trimming and J lost 2 bases, with 15 bases between them. Germline lookup yields CDR1 SGHVS and CDR2 FQNEAQ. The length of the CDR3 is 15 residues. The DNA for the CDR3 is TGTGCCAGCAGCTCCCCTCCCGGGACAACCTACGAGCAGTACTTC. Translated, it gives CASSSPPGTTYEQYF.

J is TRBJ2-2 and V is TRBV5-1, with 12 bases fitting TRBD2. The ends lost 4 bases at V and 7 bases at J; junction bases unmatched: 11. Germline-derived CDR1 and CDR2 are SGHRS and YFSETQ. The CDR3 contains 17 residues. As DNA, the CDR3 is TGCGCCAGCAGCGGGGGACTAGCGGGTACCGGCGGCGGGGAGCTGTTTTTT. It encodes CASSGGLAGTGGGELFF.

J is TRBJ1-5 and V is TRBV20-1, with D hard to call. This CDR3 comprises 10 residues. Germline CDR1 reads DFQATT; CDR2 reads SNEGSKA (reference sequence). As DNA, the CDR3 is TGCAGAGCTGGATGGCAGCCCCAGCATTTT. Translated, it gives CRAGWQPQHF.

This clonotype came up once. The J gene is TRBJ2-3, the V gene TRBV27; 13 bases line up with TRBD2. Germline CDR1 and CDR2: MNHEY and SMNVEV (reference sequence). The V and J ends lost 3 bases and 11 bases, in that order; junction bases with no gene match: 8. The CDR3 totals 15 residues. CDR3 nucleotide sequence: TGTGCCAGCAGTTTCGGACTAGCGGGAGATCCGGGGCAGTATTTT. Translation gives CASSFGLAGDPGQYF.

V usage is TRBV7-6 and J usage is TRBJ2-1; D is undetermined. The ends were cut back, 3 bases at V and 2 bases at J, with 8 bases in the middle. The germline CDR1 and CDR2 sequences are SGHVS and FNYEAQ. This CDR3 has 14 residues. CDR3 DNA sequence: TGTGCCAGCAGCTTGGGCCTCCCCTACAATGAGCAGTTCTTC. As protein: CASSLGLPYNEQFF.

This clonotype occurred a few times. The chain links TRBV7-9 to TRBJ1-1, with a weak D call TRBD1 (5 bases). Germline V gene sequence: CDR1 SEHNR, CDR2 FQNEAQ (reference sequence). The V end was cut by 5 bases, the J end by 0 bases, with 10 bases between. CDR3 length: 14 residues. The CDR3 sequence: CASSPGVLNTEAFF. The CDR3 nucleotides are TGTGCCAGCAGCCCGGGGGTCCTGAACACTGAAGCTTTCTTT.

A note on this clonotype: A read error may account for a junction end that differs from germline. The chain has TRBV6-5 and TRBJ2-7; 7 nucleotides align to TRBD2. This CDR3 has 14 amino acids. Per the germline V gene, CDR1 is MNHEY and CDR2 is SVGAGI. CDR3 residues: CASSHSSGGYEQYF. In DNA form, the CDR3 reads TGTGCCAGCAGTCACTCTAGCGGAGGCTACGAGCAGTACTTC.

At least ten counts were recorded for this clonotype. The rearrangement joins TRBV19 to TRBJ2-3, with D perhaps matching TRBD1 (6 bases). CDR3 length: 14 amino acids. Germline lookup yields CDR1 LNHDA and CDR2 SQIVND (reference sequence). Deletions cut 6 bases from V and 4 bases from J, with 14 bases between. CDR3 nucleotides: TGTGCCAGTAGGGGGGTAACAGGGCCAGATACGCAGTATTTT. Amino acid sequence: CASRGVTGPDTQYF.

This clonotype was observed at least ten times. The chain is built from TRBV5-6 and TRBJ1-6; 8 nucleotides line up with TRBD1. CDR1 SGHDT and CDR2 YYEEEE come from the germline V gene. The V gene end was trimmed by 5 bases and the J gene end by 3 bases; junction bases not matched to a gene: 4. The CDR3 contains 15 residues. In DNA, the CDR3 is TGTGCCAGCAGTTTCGACAGGGGCTATAATTCACCCCTCCACTTT. This gives the protein CASSFDRGYNSPLHF.

V gene TRBV7-3 combines with J gene TRBJ2-2; D is unclear. Trimming shortened V by 3 bases and J by 1 base, and 6 bases separated the two germline ends. CDR3 size: 14 residues. CDR1 and CDR2 (germline): SGHTA, FQGTGA. This CDR3 reads CASSFHVNTGELFF. The CDR3 DNA reads TGTGCCAGCAGCTTCCACGTGAACACCGGGGAGCTGTTTTTT.

There are many counts of this clonotype. The rearrangement links TRBV2 to TRBJ2-7; 7 bases fit TRBD1. The germline V gene has CDR1 SNHLY and CDR2 FYNNEI. V gave up 7 bases and J gave up 2 bases; unmatched junction bases: 2. The CDR3 length is 12 residues. The CDR3 DNA follows: TGTGCCAGCAATCAGGGGGCCTACGAGCAGTACTTC. Encoded protein: CASNQGAYEQYF.

The chain joins TRBV20-1 to TRBJ2-7; 8 nucleotides match TRBD2. The CDR3 is 12 amino acids. Germline V gene data show CDR1 as DFQATT and CDR2 as SNEGSKA (reference sequence). Trimming removed 8 bases from V and 4 bases from J; junction bases left unmatched: 7. The CDR3 nucleotides read TGCAGTACCGGGACTAGTCAGTACGAGCAGTACTTC. Amino acid sequence: CSTGTSQYEQYF.

In its sample, this clonotype was seen many times. The chain uses TRBV5-1 and TRBJ2-1, with 7 positions matching TRBD1. The V gene's germline CDR1 is SGHRS and CDR2 YFSETQ. V gave up 0 bases and J gave up 4 bases; unmatched junction bases: 1. The CDR3 extends over 14 amino acids. CDR3 protein: CASSLGTGYNEQFF. DNA of the CDR3: TGCGCCAGCAGCTTGGGGACAGGTTACAATGAGCAGTTCTTC.

V and J are TRBV4-2 and TRBJ2-7; 7 bases agree with TRBD2. The V gene's germline CDR1 is LGHNA and CDR2 YNFKEQ. CDR3 size: 14 residues. The V segment lost 1 base and the J segment 5 bases; nucleotides outside the gene matches: 5. CDR3 residues: CASSQGGGFDEQYF. CDR3 nucleotides: TGTGCCAGCAGCCAAGGGGGAGGGTTCGACGAGCAGTACTTC.

Note on this clonotype: A much larger clonotype is one base distant, so this may be a read error. This CDR3 reads CASRRGGPRNTIYF. DNA of the CDR3: TGTGCCAGCAGGAGAGGGGGACCTAGAAACACCATATATTTT. The V gene is TRBV5-8, the J gene TRBJ1-3; D possibly corresponds to TRBD1 (6 bases). Trimming stripped 5 bases from V and 5 bases from J, with 14 bases between. The CDR3 contains 14 residues. Germline CDR1 and CDR2: SGHTS and YDEGEE.

This clonotype showed up many times. This chain uses TRBV11-3 with TRBJ2-5, with TRBD2 as a possible D gene (7 bases). Trimming removed 4 bases at V and 4 bases at J, with 13 bases between. CDR1 is SGHNT, CDR2 YENEEA, per germline. The CDR3 has 14 residues. CDR3 protein: CASSWGGHGETQYF. The CDR3 DNA sequence: TGTGCCAGCAGCTGGGGGGGGCATGGAGAGACCCAGTACTTC.

This clonotype was seen at least ten times. This chain connects TRBV6-5 to TRBJ2-3, with 15 positions matching TRBD2. Germline CDR1 MNHEY, CDR2 SVGAGI. Trimming at V came to 6 bases and at J to 4 bases, leaving 5 bases not matched to a gene. The CDR3 is 16 residues long. The CDR3 DNA sequence: TGTGCCAGCAGCCCCGGGACTAGCGGGAGGTCAGATACGCAGTATTTT. This sequence encodes CASSPGTSGRSDTQYF.

The V and J genes are TRBV12-3 or TRBV12-4 and TRBJ2-1; D assignment may be TRBD1 or TRBD2 (6 bases each). CDR3 length: 15 residues. Trimming removed 8 bases from V and 4 bases from J, with 18 bases in between. CDR3 protein: CASGGRARFYNEQFF. The CDR3 DNA is TGTGCCAGCGGGGGGCGGGCTAGATTTTACAATGAGCAGTTCTTC.

This clonotype was seen ten or more times. The genes are TRBV19 and TRBJ2-2, with D maybe TRBD1 (6 bases). The CDR3 totals 14 residues. Germline lookup yields CDR1 LNHDA and CDR2 SQIVND (reference sequence). The V and J ends lost 4 bases and 7 bases respectively, with 13 bases between them. CDR3 DNA sequence: TGTGCCAGTAGTACAGGGGCCTGGGGCGGGGAGCTGTTTTTT. Protein sequence: CASSTGAWGGELFF.

Notes on this clonotype: A much larger clone differs by one base, so this may be a read error. The V and J genes are TRBV6-1 and TRBJ2-4; no definite D call. The germline V gene has CDR1 MNHNS and CDR2 SASEGT. CDR3 length: 14 residues. V shed 0 bases and J shed 12 bases, with 15 bases lying between them. The CDR3 DNA follows: TGTGCCAGCAGTGAAGCGCTTCAATCCTACACTCAGTACTTC. Residues: CASSEALQSYTQYF.

This clonotype was seen repeatedly, ten times or more. V and J are TRBV7-3 and TRBJ2-6, with 9 bases aligning to TRBD1. Per the germline V gene, CDR1 is SGHTA and CDR2 is FQGTGA. This CDR3 spans 18 amino acids. The junction had 10 bases not matched to a gene; V was cut back by 5 bases and J by 2 bases. The CDR3 DNA sequence: TGTGCCAGCAGCCCTCGGTCCCGGGACAGGGCTGGGGCCAACGTCCTGACTTTC. Translation: CASSPRSRDRAGANVLTF.